The 28 T cell receptor beta chains in this list originate from one sample, sequenced in a study of CD8 T cells in Susac syndrome. With random hexamers, reverse transcription was performed on about 0.5 to 1 ug of RNA. MiXCR, applied by TCRdb to the immunoSEQ multiplex PCR reads, yields one record per CDR3 protein. The sample holds approximately 210,000 distinct CDR3 sequences, approximately 94% seen once. Sequenced sample: CD4+ T cells from PBMCs. These receptors all stem from a human donor with Susac syndrome.

The DNA for the CDR3 is TGTGCCAGCAGCTTGGCCGCAGGGGTAGGCCTCATGTACGAGCAGTACTTC. Protein sequence: CASSLAAGVGLMYEQYF. The chain is built from TRBV7-9 and TRBJ2-7; possible D gene TRBD1, 6 bases. Per the germline V gene, CDR1 is SEHNR and CDR2 is FQNEAQ (reference sequence). Trimming stripped 3 bases from V and 4 bases from J, with 22 bases between. The CDR3 is 17 amino acids. The complete variable domain, with remaining parts taken from reference TRBV7-9 and TRBJ2-7, reads DTGVSQNPRHKITKRGQNVTFRCDPISEHNRLYWYRQTLGQGPEFLTYFQNEAQLEKSRLLSDRFSAERPKGSFSTLEIQRTEQGDSAMYLCASSLAAGVGLMYEQYFGPGTRLTVT.

The V and J genes are TRBV30 and TRBJ1-6; a weak D match, TRBD1 (5 bases). Trimming pared 4 bases from V and 5 bases from J, leaving 18 bases between. The CDR3 totals 16 residues. Germline-derived CDR1 and CDR2 are GTSNPN and SVGIG (reference sequence). The CDR3 reads CAWTASWGRNNSPLHF. CDR3 bases: TGTGCCTGGACCGCCTCCTGGGGACGGAATAATTCACCCCTCCACTTT.

The chain combines TRBV25-1 with TRBJ1-1; no reliable D call. This CDR3 region has 14 residues. V lost 4 bases and J lost 1, with 10 bases in between. In germline, CDR1 is MGHDK, CDR2 SYGVNS. The CDR3 reads CASSVPGENTEAFF. In DNA form, the CDR3 reads TGTGCCAGCAGTGTCCCAGGAGAGAACACTGAAGCTTTCTTT.

The chain combines TRBV12-3 or TRBV12-4 with TRBJ2-5, with D perhaps assigned TRBD1 or TRBD2 (6 bases each). This CDR3 is built from 14 residues. Trimming stripped 7 bases from V and 5 bases from J, with 17 bases between. The CDR3 loop reads CASNRGGQGETQYF. Written as DNA, the CDR3 is TGTGCCAGCAATCGTGGGGGGCAAGGGGAGACCCAGTACTTC.

The V call is TRBV12-3 or TRBV12-4, the J call TRBJ1-2; D is perhaps TRBD1 (5 bases). The CDR3 extends over 15 amino acids. The germline V and J ends were trimmed by 5 bases and 6 bases, with 19 bases remaining between them. This chain's CDR3 is CASSASPGPIDGYTF. The CDR3 DNA reads as TGTGCCAGCAGTGCATCCCCGGGACCGATTGATGGCTACACCTTC.

V is TRBV5-4 and J is TRBJ1-6; TRBD1 aligns across 7 bases. The germline gives CDR1 SGHNT, CDR2 YYREEE (reference sequence). The CDR3 covers 15 residues. V lost 2 bases and J lost 6; bases outside the gene matches: 5. Here the CDR3 DNA reads TGTGCCAGCAGCTTAGTGGACAGGAGTAATTCACCCCTCCACTTT. It specifies CASSLVDRSNSPLHF.

The chain carries TRBV20-1 and TRBJ1-4; D ambiguous. V was pared by 8 bases and J by 0 bases, with 13 bases between. This CDR3 is 14 amino acids long. Looked up from germline, CDR1 is DFQATT and CDR2 is SNEGSKA (reference sequence). CDR3 sequence reads: CSSIGAATNEKLFF. The CDR3 DNA reads as TGCAGTTCTATTGGCGCTGCAACTAATGAAAAACTGTTTTTT.

V and J are TRBV4-2 and TRBJ2-1; 13 bases are a match to TRBD2. This CDR3 has 17 amino acids. In germline, CDR1 is LGHNA, CDR2 YNFKEQ. With 0 bases clipped from V and 9 bases from J, the junction kept 8 bases outside the gene matches. This chain's CDR3 is CASSQDTRTSGGGEQFF. The CDR3, as DNA: TGTGCCAGCAGCCAAGATACCCGGACTAGCGGGGGAGGTGAGCAGTTCTTC.

The chain employs TRBV12-3 or TRBV12-4 and TRBJ1-1; D ambiguous. V lost 5 bases and J lost 3, with 13 bases in between. The CDR3 length is 14 residues. The CDR3 sequence: CASSPGMRDTEAFF. The CDR3 DNA is TGTGCCAGCAGTCCCGGGATGCGAGACACTGAAGCTTTCTTT.

This sequence joins TRBV6-5 and TRBJ2-2; D remains unclear. Deletions cut 0 bases from V and 5 bases from J, with 7 bases between. Germline CDR1 MNHEY, CDR2 SVGAGI. This CDR3 is 14 amino acids long. The CDR3 loop reads CASSYSFSTGELFF. The CDR3 bases are TGTGCCAGCAGTTACTCGTTTTCAACCGGGGAGCTGTTTTTT.

This clonotype was seen a single time. The rearrangement links TRBV6-2 or TRBV6-3 to TRBJ1-2; D is unresolved. V was shortened by 6 bases and J by 0 bases, with 11 bases between the two germline ends. Looked up from germline, CDR1 is MNHEY and CDR2 is SVGEGT. The CDR3 contains 14 residues. The CDR3 protein is CASSPFEANYGYTF. The CDR3 DNA sequence: TGTGCCAGCAGCCCCTTTGAAGCTAACTATGGCTACACCTTC.

This chain connects TRBV29-1 to TRBJ2-7; 7 bases fit TRBD1. V shed 3 bases and J 2 bases; nucleotides not matched to a gene: 4. The germline V gene has CDR1 SQVTM and CDR2 ANQGSEA. The CDR3 consists of 13 residues. The CDR3 sequence is CSVEWTGTYEQYF. The CDR3 region has the DNA TGCAGCGTTGAGTGGACAGGCACCTACGAGCAGTACTTC.

The V and J genes are TRBV3-1 and TRBJ2-7; no definite D call. CDR3 size: 13 residues. V was cut by 3 bases and J by 2 bases, with 8 bases left in between. The germline gives CDR1 LGHDT, CDR2 YNNKEL (reference sequence). CDR3 sequence reads: CASSQGMAYEQYF. In DNA, the CDR3 is TGTGCCAGCAGCCAGGGGATGGCCTACGAGCAGTACTTC.

The rearrangement joins TRBV30 to TRBJ1-3, with D tentatively TRBD1 (5 bases). The length of the CDR3 is 17 residues. Germline V gives CDR1 GTSNPN, CDR2 SVGIG (reference sequence). Between the trimmed V and J ends, which lost 3 bases and 1 base, there was a span of 19 bases. The CDR3 region is CAWSGVGDRVSGNTIYF. CDR3 DNA sequence: TGTGCCTGGAGCGGCGTCGGAGACAGAGTTTCTGGAAACACCATATATTTT.

This chain links TRBV7-9 with TRBJ1-1; TRBD1 agrees at 9 bases. The CDR3 has 14 residues. The V segment lost 5 bases and the J segment 2 bases; nucleotides outside the gene matches: 3. CDR1 is SEHNR, CDR2 FQNEAQ, per germline (reference sequence). Written as DNA, the CDR3 is TGTGCCAGCAGCGCCACAGGGGGCAACACTGAAGCTTTCTTT. Residues: CASSATGGNTEAFF.

The chain links TRBV4-2 to TRBJ2-1; D possibly uses TRBD1 or TRBD2 (5 bases each). CDR1 LGHNA and CDR2 YNFKEQ come from the germline V gene. CDR3 length: 17 amino acids. V was trimmed by 0 bases and J by 2 bases, leaving 14 bases between them. The CDR3 DNA follows: TGTGCCAGCAGCCAAGATGGGGGAACGGATACCTACAATGAGCAGTTCTTC. Protein product: CASSQDGGTDTYNEQFF.

The rearrangement joins TRBV7-2 to TRBJ1-5; 7 nucleotides match TRBD1. The V and J ends lost 4 bases and 4 bases, in that order; junction bases with no gene match: 4. CDR3 length: 14 amino acids. CDR1 is SGHTA, CDR2 FQGNSA, per germline. CDR3 sequence reads: CASSSGQENQPQHF. In DNA, the CDR3 is TGTGCCAGCAGCTCCGGACAGGAAAATCAGCCCCAGCATTTT.

The J gene is TRBJ2-1, the V gene TRBV20-1; TRBD2 matches 11 bases. The ends lost 4 bases at V and 7 bases at J; junction bases unmatched: 6. The CDR3 runs 14 residues. Germline CDR1 DFQATT, CDR2 SNEGSKA (reference sequence). Here the CDR3 DNA reads TGCAGTGCTATTAGCGGGGGGGCGGTGAATGAGCAGTTCTTC. Its protein product is CSAISGGAVNEQFF.

The genes are TRBV9 and TRBJ1-5, with 7 bases that match TRBD1. V dropped 4 bases and J dropped 6; count of bases not matched to a gene: 7. Germline CDR1 is SGDLS and CDR2 is YYNGEE. There are 14 residues in the CDR3. This CDR3 is CASSKTGSGQPQHF. The CDR3 DNA reads TGTGCCAGCAGCAAGACAGGGTCCGGTCAGCCCCAGCATTTT.

The V and J genes are TRBV20-1 and TRBJ2-3, with 12 bases identical to TRBD2. Germline lookup yields CDR1 DFQATT and CDR2 SNEGSKA (reference sequence). This CDR3 is 16 amino acids long. Losses at the gene ends were 4 bases for V and 0 bases for J; bases not matched to a gene: 5. Written as DNA, the CDR3 is TGCAGTGCTAAGACTAGCGGGGGCTTCAGCACAGATACGCAGTATTTT. This sequence encodes CSAKTSGGFSTDTQYF.

This sequence joins TRBV28 and TRBJ2-7; 8 bases map to TRBD1. CDR3 length equals 14 residues. J lost 2 bases, V lost 8 bases, and 8 bases had no gene match. CDR1 and CDR2 (germline): MDHEN, SYDVKM. CDR3 nucleotides: TGTGCCAGCTCCCCGGGACAGGCACCCTACGAGCAGTACTTC. Translation gives CASSPGQAPYEQYF. Combining the CDR3 with reference TRBV28 and TRBJ2-7 gives the whole variable domain DVKVTQSSRYLVKRTGEKVFLECVQDMDHENMFWYRQDPGLGLRLIYFSYDVKMKEKGDIPEGYSVSREKKERFSLILESASTNQTSMYLCASSPGQAPYEQYFGPGTRLTVT.

This chain uses TRBV30 with TRBJ2-5, with D unresolved. CDR1 and CDR2 (germline): GTSNPN, SVGIG (reference sequence). The CDR3 covers 11 residues. Trimming took 5 bases from V and 3 from J, leaving 7 bases between them. The CDR3 DNA sequence: TGTGCCTGGCGAGAGGAAGAGACCCAGTACTTC. This codes for CAWREEETQYF.

The gene calls are TRBV20-1 and TRBJ1-2; D remains ambiguous. The CDR3 contains 14 residues. Germline V gene sequence: CDR1 DFQATT, CDR2 SNEGSKA (reference sequence). The V and J ends lost 1 base and 4 bases respectively, with 13 bases between them. The CDR3 nucleotides are TGCAGTGCTAGAGCTACCGCCTCGATCTATGGCTACACCTTC. This codes for CSARATASIYGYTF.

This chain uses TRBV3-1 with TRBJ1-5, with unresolved D. The V gene's germline CDR1 is LGHDT and CDR2 YNNKEL (reference sequence). The CDR3 is 13 amino acids. The V end lost 0 bases, the J end lost 3 bases, and 3 bases lay between the germline ends. The CDR3 spells CASSQDYNQPQHF. In nucleotides, the CDR3 is TGTGCCAGCAGCCAAGATTACAATCAGCCCCAGCATTTT.

The J gene is TRBJ2-7, the V gene TRBV6-2 or TRBV6-3, with TRBD1 matching over 10 bases. Trimming removed 6 bases from V and 2 bases from J; junction bases left unmatched: 10. The germline CDR1 and CDR2 sequences are MNHEY and SVGEGT. This CDR3 is built from 16 residues. This chain's CDR3 is CASRVSGTGDPYEQYF. The CDR3 DNA reads TGTGCCAGCAGGGTGTCCGGGACAGGGGACCCCTACGAGCAGTACTTC.

This sequence joins TRBV7-2 and TRBJ1-6, with TRBD1 identical over 10 bases. Trimming removed 2 bases from V and 9 bases from J; junction bases left unmatched: 7. Germline V gene sequence: CDR1 SGHTA, CDR2 FQGNSA. The CDR3 is made up of 16 amino acids. Here the CDR3 reads CASSLRWDRGTSPLHF. In nucleotides, the CDR3 is TGTGCCAGCAGCTTAAGATGGGACAGGGGAACTTCACCCCTCCACTTT.

This chain joins TRBV7-8 and TRBJ1-6, with D possibly TRBD1 on 6 matching bases. The V end was cut by 2 bases, the J end by 0 bases, with 20 bases between. The CDR3 is made up of 20 amino acids. Germline V gene sequence: CDR1 SGHVS, CDR2 FQNEAQ. The chain's CDR3 is CASSLTPTGGGSSYNSPLHF. The CDR3 DNA sequence: TGTGCCAGCAGCTTAACCCCCACAGGAGGGGGGAGCTCCTATAATTCACCCCTCCACTTT.

The V call is TRBV4-3, the J call TRBJ1-6; TRBD1 might be the D (6 bases). The CDR3 runs 16 residues. Between the trimmed V and J ends, which lost 1 base and 10 bases, there was a span of 17 bases. Germline V CDR1 and CDR2: LGHNA, YSLEER. The CDR3 loop reads CASSQARPGARSPLHF. The CDR3 DNA sequence: TGCGCCAGCAGCCAAGCACGTCCAGGGGCCCGATCACCCCTCCACTTT.